The clone carrying this TCR beta chain was detected many times. Its target is unknown. Transcripts of RNA were the source for amplifying TCR beta CDR3 regions. RT-PCR with HTBI primers came first, then second-round multiplex PCR. TCRdb itself ran the multiplex PCR reads through MiXCR, one entry per CDR3 protein. The sample lists 300,000 or so distinct CDR3 sequences, about 17% occurring once. The record originates from a study of Graves' ophthalmopathy and Graves' hyperthyroidism. General study points: Both a 70.59% sensitivity and a 72.22% specificity characterized the model's predictions of ophthalmopathy progression. Blood also contained most of the expanded thyroid clonotypes above 0.001 frequency.

The authors diagnosed from clinical symptoms, serum thyroxine, TRAb, thyroid ultrasound and orbital computed tomography. The CDR3 covers 14 residues. CDR1 and CDR2 from the germline V gene are LNHNV and YYDKDF (reference sequence). V was cut by 5 bases and J by 5 bases, with 15 bases left in between. J is TRBJ2-5 and V is TRBV15; tentative D call: TRBD2 (6 bases). Sequencing input: peripheral blood. This sequence was found in an adult man with Graves' ophthalmopathy. The CDR3 spells CATSGGRRGETQYF. The DNA for the CDR3 is TGTGCCACCAGCGGGGGGAGACGGGGGGAGACCCAGTACTTC.